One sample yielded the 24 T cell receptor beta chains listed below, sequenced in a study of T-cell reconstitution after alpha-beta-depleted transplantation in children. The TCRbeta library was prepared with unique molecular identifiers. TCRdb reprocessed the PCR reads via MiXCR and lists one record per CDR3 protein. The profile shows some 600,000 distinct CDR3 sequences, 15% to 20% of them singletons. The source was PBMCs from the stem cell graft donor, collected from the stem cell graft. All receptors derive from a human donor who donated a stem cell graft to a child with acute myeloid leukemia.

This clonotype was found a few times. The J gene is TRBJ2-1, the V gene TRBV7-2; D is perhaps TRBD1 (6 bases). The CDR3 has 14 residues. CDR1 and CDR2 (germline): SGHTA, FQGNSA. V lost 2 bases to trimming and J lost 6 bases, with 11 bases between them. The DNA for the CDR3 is TGTGCCAGCAGCTTAAAAGCAGGGGTCAATGAGCAGTTCTTC. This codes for CASSLKAGVNEQFF.

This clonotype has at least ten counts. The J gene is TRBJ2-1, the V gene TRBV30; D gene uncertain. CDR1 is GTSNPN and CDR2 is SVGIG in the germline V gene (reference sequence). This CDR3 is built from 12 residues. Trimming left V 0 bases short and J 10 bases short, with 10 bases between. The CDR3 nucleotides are TGTGCCTGGAGTGTAAGGAGTAGGGAGCAGTTCTTC. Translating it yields CAWSVRSREQFF.

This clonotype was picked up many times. The CDR3 nucleotides are TGCGCCAGCAGCTACTACCCCGGACTAGCGGGGGTTAAGGATGAGCAGTTCTTC. It specifies CASSYYPGLAGVKDEQFF. The J gene is TRBJ2-1, the V gene TRBV5-1, with 13 bases lining up with TRBD2. Germline V CDR1 and CDR2: SGHRS, YFSETQ. Trimming took 3 bases from V and 8 from J; bases not matched to a gene: 14. The CDR3 loop spans 18 amino acids.

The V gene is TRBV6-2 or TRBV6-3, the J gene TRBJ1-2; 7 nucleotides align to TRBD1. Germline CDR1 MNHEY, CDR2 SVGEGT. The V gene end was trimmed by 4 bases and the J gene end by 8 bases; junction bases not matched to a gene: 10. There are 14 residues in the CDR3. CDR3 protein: CASSFSPGTDGYTF. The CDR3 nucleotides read TGTGCCAGCAGTTTCAGCCCCGGGACAGACGGCTACACCTTC.

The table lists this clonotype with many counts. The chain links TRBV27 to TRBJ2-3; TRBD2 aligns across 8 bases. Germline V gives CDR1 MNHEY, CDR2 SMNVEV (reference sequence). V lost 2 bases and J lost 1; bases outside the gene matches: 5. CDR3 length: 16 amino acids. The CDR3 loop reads CASSLGASGRTDTQYF. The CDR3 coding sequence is TGTGCCAGCAGTTTAGGAGCTAGCGGGCGCACAGATACGCAGTATTTT.

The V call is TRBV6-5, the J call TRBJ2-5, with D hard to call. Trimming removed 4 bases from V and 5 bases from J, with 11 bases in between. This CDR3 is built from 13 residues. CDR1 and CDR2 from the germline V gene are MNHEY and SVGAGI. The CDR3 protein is CASSSPIGETQYF. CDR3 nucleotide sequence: TGTGCCAGCAGTTCGCCTATTGGGGAGACCCAGTACTTC.

The CDR3 DNA follows: TGTGCCAGCAGTCGGACAGGGGCCCCCGATGAAGCTTTCTTT. Protein: CASSRTGAPDEAFF. V gene TRBV6-6 combines with J gene TRBJ1-1; 9 positions match TRBD1. Germline V gene sequence: CDR1 MNHNY, CDR2 SVGAGI (reference sequence). J gave up 7 bases and V 5 bases, and 8 bases lay outside the gene matches. This CDR3 region has 14 residues.

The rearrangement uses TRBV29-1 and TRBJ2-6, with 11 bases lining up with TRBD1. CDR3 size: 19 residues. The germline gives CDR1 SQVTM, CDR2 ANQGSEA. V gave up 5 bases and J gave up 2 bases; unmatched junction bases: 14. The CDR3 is CSVRPSGGQGVTGANVLTF. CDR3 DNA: TGCAGCGTTCGCCCAAGCGGGGGACAGGGGGTTACTGGGGCCAACGTCCTGACTTTC.

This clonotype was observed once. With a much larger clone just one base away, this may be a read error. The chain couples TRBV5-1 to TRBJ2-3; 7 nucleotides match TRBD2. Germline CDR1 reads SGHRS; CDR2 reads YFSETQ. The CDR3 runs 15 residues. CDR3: CTSSLVAGEGDTQYF. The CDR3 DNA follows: TGCACCAGCAGCTTGGTTGCGGGGGAGGGCGATACGCAGTATTTT.

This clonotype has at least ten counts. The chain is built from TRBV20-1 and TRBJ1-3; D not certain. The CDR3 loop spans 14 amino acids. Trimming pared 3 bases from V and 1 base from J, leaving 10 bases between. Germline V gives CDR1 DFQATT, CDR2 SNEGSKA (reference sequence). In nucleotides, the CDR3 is TGCAGTGCTAGCCCCGGACGGTCTGGAAACACCATATATTTT. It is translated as CSASPGRSGNTIYF.

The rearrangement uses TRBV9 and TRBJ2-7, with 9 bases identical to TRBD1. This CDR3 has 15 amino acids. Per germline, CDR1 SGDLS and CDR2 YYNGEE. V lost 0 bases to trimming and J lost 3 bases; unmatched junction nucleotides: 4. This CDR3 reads CASSVGPDRGYEQYF. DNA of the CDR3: TGTGCCAGCAGCGTAGGCCCGGACAGGGGCTACGAGCAGTACTTC. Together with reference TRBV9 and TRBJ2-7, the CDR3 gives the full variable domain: DSGVTQTPKHLITATGQRVTLRCSPRSGDLSVYWYQQSLDQGLQFLIQYYNGEERAKGNILERFSAQQFPDLHSELNLSSLELGDSALYFCASSVGPDRGYEQYFGPGTRLTVT.

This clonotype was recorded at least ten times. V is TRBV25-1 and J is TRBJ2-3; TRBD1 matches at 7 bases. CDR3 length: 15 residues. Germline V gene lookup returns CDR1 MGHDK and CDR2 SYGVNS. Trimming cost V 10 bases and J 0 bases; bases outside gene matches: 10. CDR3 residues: CATRQGLLSTDTQYF. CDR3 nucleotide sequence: TGTGCCACCCGACAGGGTCTGCTCAGCACAGATACGCAGTATTTT.

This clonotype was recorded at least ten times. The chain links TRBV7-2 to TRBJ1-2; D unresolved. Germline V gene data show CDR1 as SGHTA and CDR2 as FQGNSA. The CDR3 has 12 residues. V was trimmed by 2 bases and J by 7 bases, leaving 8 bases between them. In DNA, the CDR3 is TGTGCCAGCAGCTTAATGCACCCTGGCTACACCTTC. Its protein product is CASSLMHPGYTF.

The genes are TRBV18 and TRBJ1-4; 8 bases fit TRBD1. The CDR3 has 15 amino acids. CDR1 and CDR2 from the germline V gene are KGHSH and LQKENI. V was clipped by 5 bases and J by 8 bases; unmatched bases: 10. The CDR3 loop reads CASSSIKDRDEKLFF. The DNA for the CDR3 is TGTGCCAGCTCAAGCATAAAGGACAGGGACGAAAAACTGTTTTTT.

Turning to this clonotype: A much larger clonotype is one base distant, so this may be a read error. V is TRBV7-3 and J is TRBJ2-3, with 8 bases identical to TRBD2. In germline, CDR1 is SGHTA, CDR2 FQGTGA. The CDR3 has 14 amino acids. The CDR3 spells CARSLGLATDTQYF. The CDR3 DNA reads TGTGCCAGGAGCTTAGGACTAGCAACAGATACGCAGTATTTT. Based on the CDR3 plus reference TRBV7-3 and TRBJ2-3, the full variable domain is GAGVSQTPSNKVTEKGKYVELRCDPISGHTALYWYRQSLGQGPEFLIYFQGTGAADDSGLPNDRFFAVRPEGSVSTLKIQRTERGDSAVYLCARSLGLATDTQYFGPGTRLTVL.

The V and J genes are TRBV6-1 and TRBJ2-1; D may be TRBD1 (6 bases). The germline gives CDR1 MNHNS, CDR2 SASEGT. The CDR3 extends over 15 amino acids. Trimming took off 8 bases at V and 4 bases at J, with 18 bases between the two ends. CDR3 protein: CASATGAGAYNEQFF. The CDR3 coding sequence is TGTGCCAGCGCTACCGGGGCAGGGGCATACAATGAGCAGTTCTTC.

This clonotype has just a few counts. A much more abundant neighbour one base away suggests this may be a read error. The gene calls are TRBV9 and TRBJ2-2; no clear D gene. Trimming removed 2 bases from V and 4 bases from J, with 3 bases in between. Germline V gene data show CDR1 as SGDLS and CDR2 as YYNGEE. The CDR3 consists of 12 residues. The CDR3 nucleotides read TGTGCCAGCAGCGTTATCACCGGGGAGCTGTTTTTT. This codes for CASSVITGELFF.

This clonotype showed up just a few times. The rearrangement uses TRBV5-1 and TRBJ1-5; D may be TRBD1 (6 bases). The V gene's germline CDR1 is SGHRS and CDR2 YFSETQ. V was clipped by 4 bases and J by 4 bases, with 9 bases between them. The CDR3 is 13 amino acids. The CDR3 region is CASSERGNQPQHF. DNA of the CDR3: TGCGCCAGCAGCGAAAGGGGGAATCAGCCCCAGCATTTT.

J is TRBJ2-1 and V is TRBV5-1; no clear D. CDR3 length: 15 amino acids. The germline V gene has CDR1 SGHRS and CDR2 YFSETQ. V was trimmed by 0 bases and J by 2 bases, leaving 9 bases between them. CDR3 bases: TGCGCCAGCAGCTTGGAAGTCAACGCCTACAATGAGCAGTTCTTC. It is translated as CASSLEVNAYNEQFF.

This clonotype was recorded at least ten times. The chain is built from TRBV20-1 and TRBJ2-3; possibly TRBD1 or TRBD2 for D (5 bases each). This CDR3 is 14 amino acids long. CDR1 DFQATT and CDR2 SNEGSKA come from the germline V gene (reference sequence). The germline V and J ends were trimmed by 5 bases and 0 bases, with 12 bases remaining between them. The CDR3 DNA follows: TGCAGTGCTCCGGGACCGCTAAGCACAGATACGCAGTATTTT. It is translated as CSAPGPLSTDTQYF.

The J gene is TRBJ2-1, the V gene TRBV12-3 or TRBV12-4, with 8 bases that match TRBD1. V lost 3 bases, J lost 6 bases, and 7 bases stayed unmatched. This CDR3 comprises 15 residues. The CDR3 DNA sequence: TGTGCCAGCAGTTTCTGGCAGGGGGCGGGCAATGAGCAGTTCTTC. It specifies CASSFWQGAGNEQFF.

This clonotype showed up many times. In DNA, the CDR3 is TGTGCCAGCAGCTTGTATCGCCAGGGTGCCTACAATGAGCAGTTCTTC. Its protein is CASSLYRQGAYNEQFF. The chain combines TRBV5-6 with TRBJ2-1, with D perhaps TRBD1 (5 bases). From germline, CDR1 is SGHDT and CDR2 YYEEEE. Between the trimmed V and J ends, which lost 1 base and 2 bases, there was a span of 13 bases. This CDR3 contains 16 residues.

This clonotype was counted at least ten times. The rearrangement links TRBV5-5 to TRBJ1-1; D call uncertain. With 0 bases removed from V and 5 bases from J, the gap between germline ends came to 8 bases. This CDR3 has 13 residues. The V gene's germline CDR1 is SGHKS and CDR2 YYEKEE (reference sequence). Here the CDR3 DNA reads TGTGCCAGCAGCTTGGGTACTGGGACTGAAGCTTTCTTT. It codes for CASSLGTGTEAFF.

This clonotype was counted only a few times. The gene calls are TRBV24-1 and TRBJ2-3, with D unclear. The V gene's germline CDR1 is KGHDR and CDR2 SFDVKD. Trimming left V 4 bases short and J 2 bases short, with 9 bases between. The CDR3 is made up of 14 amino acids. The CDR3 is CATSDPDHTDTQYF. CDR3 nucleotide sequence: TGTGCCACCAGTGACCCCGACCACACAGATACGCAGTATTTT.